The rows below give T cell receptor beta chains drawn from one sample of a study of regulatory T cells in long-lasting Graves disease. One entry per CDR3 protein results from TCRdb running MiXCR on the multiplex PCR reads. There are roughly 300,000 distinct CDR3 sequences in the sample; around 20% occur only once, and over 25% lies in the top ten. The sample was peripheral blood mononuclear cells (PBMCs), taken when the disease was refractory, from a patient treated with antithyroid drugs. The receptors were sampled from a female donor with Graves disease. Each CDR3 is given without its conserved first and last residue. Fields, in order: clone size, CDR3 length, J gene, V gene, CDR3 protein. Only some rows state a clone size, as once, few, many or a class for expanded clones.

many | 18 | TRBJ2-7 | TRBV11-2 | ASSLDSEGLAGLPTYEQY
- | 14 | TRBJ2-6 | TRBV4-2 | ASSQVLVSGANVLT
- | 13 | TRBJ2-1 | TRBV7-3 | ASSLTLTGAGEQF
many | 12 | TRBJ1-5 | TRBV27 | ASSSRGVRQPQH
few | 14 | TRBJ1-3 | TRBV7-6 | ASSLRVPGTGNTIY
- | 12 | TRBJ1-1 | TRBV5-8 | ASSLGLGGTEAF
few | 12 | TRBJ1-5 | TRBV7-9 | ASSLWDTDQPQH
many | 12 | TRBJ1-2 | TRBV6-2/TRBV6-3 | ASSSGRSNYGYT
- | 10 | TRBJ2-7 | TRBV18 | ASSLGTEEQY
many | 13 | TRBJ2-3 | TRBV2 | ASSTYGRSTDTQY
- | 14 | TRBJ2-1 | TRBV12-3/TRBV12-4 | ASSLGIGRTYNEQF
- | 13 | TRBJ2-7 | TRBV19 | ASSPATGSSYEQY
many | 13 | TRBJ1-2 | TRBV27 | ASSPRGPQSYGYT
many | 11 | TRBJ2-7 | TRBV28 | ASSFLGRYEQY
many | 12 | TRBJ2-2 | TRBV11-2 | ASSPHRDTGELF
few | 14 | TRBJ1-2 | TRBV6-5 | ASSYFWSPAGDGYT
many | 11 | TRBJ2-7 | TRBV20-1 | SATSGVSYEQY
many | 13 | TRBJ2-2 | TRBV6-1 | ASRILTGIHGELF
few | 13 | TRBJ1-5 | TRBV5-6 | ASSYLRGRNQPQH
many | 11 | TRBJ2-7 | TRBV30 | AWSSGIIYEQY